This TCR beta chain was captured in a study of immune heterogeneity within non-small cell lung tumors. By share of the sample, this clonotype is medium-sized (0.01 to 0.1%). The TCR beta CDR3 region was amplified by multiplex PCR employing 32 V and 13 J primers. One entry per CDR3 protein results from TCRdb running MiXCR on the multiplex PCR reads. The repertoire holds 5,000 to 7,000 distinct CDR3 sequences, about 22% seen once, with around 8.3% in the top ten. With 4 bases clipped from V and 3 bases from J, the junction kept 2 bases outside the gene matches. The length of the CDR3 is 14 residues. Germline loops: CDR1 MRHNA, CDR2 SNTAGT. The starting template was genomic DNA from bulk tumor, 600 ng per sample. Several biopsies were collected from each primary tumor during surgery. They were spaced as far apart as possible within the tumor mass. Enrolled patients presented with newly diagnosed, previously untreated non-small cell lung cancer and underwent curative surgery.

Sequenced input: lung tumor tissue. The V call is TRBV6-4, the J call TRBJ1-1, with 10 bases lining up with TRBD1. This sequence was found in a man between 65 and 85 years old with non-small cell lung cancer. Here the CDR3 reads CASSVDRGYTEAFF. In DNA form, the CDR3 reads TGTGCCAGCAGTGTGGACAGGGGGTACACTGAAGCTTTCTTT.